Included here is one T cell receptor (beta chain) sequence, with context. This clonotype came up many times. This receptor's antigen is unknown. No base-level quality is on record; no much larger clone is a single base apart. Set within a cohort of healthcare workers in London, UK, this nested case-control study involved weekly PCR testing of nasopharyngeal swabs along with blood sampling. Between 23 and 31 March 2020, the week of the UK lockdown, healthcare workers were enrolled and then followed up weekly for as long as 16 weeks. Inclusive of the bounding cysteine and phenylalanine, the CDR3 is 14 residues long. Left in the record is the CDR3 DNA by itself, 42 bases read in frame from the first base. CDR1 and CDR2, looked up from the germline V gene (reference sequence), are DFQATT and SNEGSKA. At the junction V is shortened by 6 bases and J by 6 bases; bases outside the gene matches: 7. Library method: 5' RACE. Sequencing was performed on a NextSeq 500. To correct for sequencing error and PCR bias, the TCR library protocol tagged individual cDNA molecules with unique molecular identifiers. Sequencing covered both TCR alpha and beta chains, and within each sample the abundances of alpha and beta sequences were tightly co-correlated. Turning to the authors' computational methods: V gene, J gene and CDR3 annotation of TCR sequences was performed with Decombinator V4. Expanded TCRs were defined as changing significantly between any two time points under a Poisson model with p below 0.0001. TCR abundances were normalised to the total number of TCRs sequenced per sample and were expressed as counts per million. TRAV1-2 paired with TRAJ12, TRAJ20 or TRAJ33 defined MAIT TCRs, while TRAV10 paired with TRAJ18 defined iNKT TCRs. VDJdb, accessed 1 November 2021, was searched for CMV, EBV and SARS-CoV-2 annotated TCRs, excluding TCRs annotated for multiple antigens. The public reads were reprocessed in TCRdb via fastp at Q25 and MiXCR, keeping in-frame beta chains. Every entry covers one CDR3 protein and lists the most common genes and DNA from its rows. The V and J calls come from TCRdb's annotation, not from the publication. Across this sample there are tens of thousands of distinct CDR3 sequences, with about 9.4% seen only once. The ten largest clones capture around 8% of the sample.

These data originate in a study of early T cells in non-severe SARS-CoV-2 infection (dated by TCRdb to about 2021). Background for the entire study: Because TCR sequencing relied on bulk RNA taken from unsorted whole blood, pairing of alpha and beta chains was not possible.

Results the study describes overall, beyond this receptor: VDJdb matching was skewed toward anti-spike CD8 responses and likely underestimated virus-specific expansions, missing private and CD4 specificities.

The sequence was obtained from an adult who was a healthcare worker with PCR-confirmed SARS-CoV-2 infection or an uninfected control (not recorded which). The chain couples TRBV20-1 to TRBJ2-1; 11 bases in between match TRBD1. The sample here was whole blood, taken at baseline. The DNA reads as follows: TGCAGTGCATCCGGGACAGGGGGGGGCAATGAGCAGTTCTTC. Its translation reads: CSASGTGGGNEQFF.